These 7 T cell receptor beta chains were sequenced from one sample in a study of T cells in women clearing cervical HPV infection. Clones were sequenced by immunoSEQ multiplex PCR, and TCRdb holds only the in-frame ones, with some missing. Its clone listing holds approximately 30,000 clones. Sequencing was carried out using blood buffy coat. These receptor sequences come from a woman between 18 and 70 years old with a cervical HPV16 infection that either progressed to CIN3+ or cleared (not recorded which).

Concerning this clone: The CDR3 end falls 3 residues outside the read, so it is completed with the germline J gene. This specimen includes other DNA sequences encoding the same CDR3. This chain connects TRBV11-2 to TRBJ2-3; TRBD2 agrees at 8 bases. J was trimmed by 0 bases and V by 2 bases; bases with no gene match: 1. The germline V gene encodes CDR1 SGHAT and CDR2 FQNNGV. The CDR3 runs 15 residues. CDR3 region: CASSLSGGSTDTQYF. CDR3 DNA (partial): TGTGCCAGCAGCTTAAGCGGGGGAAGCACAGATACG.

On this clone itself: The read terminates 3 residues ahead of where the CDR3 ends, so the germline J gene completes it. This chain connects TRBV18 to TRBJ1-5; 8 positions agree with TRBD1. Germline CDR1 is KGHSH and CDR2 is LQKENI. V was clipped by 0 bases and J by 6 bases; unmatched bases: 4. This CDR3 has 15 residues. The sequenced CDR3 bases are TGTGCCAGCTCACCACCGGGACAGGCCGGTCAGCCC. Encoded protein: CASSPPGQAGQP. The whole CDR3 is CASSPPGQAGQPQHF. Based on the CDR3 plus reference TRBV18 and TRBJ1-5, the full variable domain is NAGVMQNPRHLVRRRGQEARLRCSPMKGHSHVYWYRQLPEEGLKFMVYLQKENIIDESGMPKERFSAEFPKEGPSILRIQQVVRGDSAAYFCASSPPGQAGQPQHFGDGTRLSIL.

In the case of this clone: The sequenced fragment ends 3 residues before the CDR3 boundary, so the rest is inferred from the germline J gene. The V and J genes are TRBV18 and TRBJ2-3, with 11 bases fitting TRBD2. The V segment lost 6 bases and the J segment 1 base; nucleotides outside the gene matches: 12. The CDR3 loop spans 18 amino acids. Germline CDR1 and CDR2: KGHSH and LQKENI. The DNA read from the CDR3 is TGTGCCAGCTCCGCCGGACTAGCGGGTAGTAAGGGCACAGATACG. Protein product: CASSAGLAGSKGTDT. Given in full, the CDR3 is CASSAGLAGSKGTDTQYF.

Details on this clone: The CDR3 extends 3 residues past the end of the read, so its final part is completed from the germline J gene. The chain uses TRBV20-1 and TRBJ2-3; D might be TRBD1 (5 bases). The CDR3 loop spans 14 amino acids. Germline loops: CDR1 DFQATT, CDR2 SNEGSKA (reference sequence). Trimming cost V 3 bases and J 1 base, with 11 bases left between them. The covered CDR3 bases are TGCAGTGCTAGCAGGGATTTGCGCACAGATACG. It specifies CSASRDLRTDT. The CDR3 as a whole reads CSASRDLRTDTQYF.

CDR3 residues: CASSSRGLYNEQFF. Incomplete CDR3 DNA: TGTGCCAGCAGCTCCAGGGGGCTTTACAATGAG. V usage is TRBV7-3 and J usage is TRBJ2-1; the match to TRBD1 covers 8 bases. The CDR3 is cut off 3 residues early in the read; its end comes from the germline J gene. There are 14 residues in the CDR3. The V segment lost 4 bases and the J segment 4 bases; nucleotides outside the gene matches: 3. Germline loops: CDR1 SGHTA, CDR2 FQGTGA.

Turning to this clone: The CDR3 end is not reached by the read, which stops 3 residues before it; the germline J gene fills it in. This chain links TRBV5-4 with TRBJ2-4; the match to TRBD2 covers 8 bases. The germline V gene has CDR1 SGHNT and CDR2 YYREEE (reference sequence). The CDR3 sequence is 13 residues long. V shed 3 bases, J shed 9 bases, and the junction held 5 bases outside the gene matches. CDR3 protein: CASSSGGEVIQYF. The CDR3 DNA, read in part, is TGTGCCAGCAGCTCGGGGGGGGAGGTCATT. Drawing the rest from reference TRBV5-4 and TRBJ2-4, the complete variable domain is ETGVTQSPTHLIKTRGQQVTLRCSSQSGHNTVSWYQQALGQGPQFIFQYYREEENGRGNFPPRFSGLQFPNYSSELNVNALELDDSALYLCASSSGGEVIQYFGAGTRLSVL.

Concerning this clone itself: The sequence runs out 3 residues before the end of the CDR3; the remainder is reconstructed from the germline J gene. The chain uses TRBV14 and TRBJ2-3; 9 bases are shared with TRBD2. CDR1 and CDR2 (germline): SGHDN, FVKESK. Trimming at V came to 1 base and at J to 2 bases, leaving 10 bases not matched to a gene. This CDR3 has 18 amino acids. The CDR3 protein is CASSQVSTGLALTDTQYF. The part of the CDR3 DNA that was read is TGTGCCAGCAGCCAAGTGTCGACGGGACTAGCACTCACAGATACG.